This record looks at one TCR beta chain sequence and its context. This specimen belongs to a study of blood T cell repertoires in COVID-19. Study in general: In each case, the material was cDNA or gDNA derived from T cells, B-cell-depleted T cells, or PBMCs.

As originally analysed: For nucleated cells, counts were estimated from reference gene primer amplification. Clones were sequenced by immunoSEQ multiplex PCR, and TCRdb holds only the in-frame ones, with some missing. The V and J calls and clone size are taken from that table; D and trimming were inferred from the DNA. Of approximately 72,000 clones in the sample, more than 75% were seen once. This CDR3 has 16 amino acids. The V and J ends lost 2 bases and 6 bases, in that order; junction bases with no gene match: 13. Per the germline V gene, CDR1 is MNHNS and CDR2 is SASEGT. The TCR sequence derives from a woman aged 55-75 years with acute or convalescent COVID-19. Sample: peripheral blood. The chain combines TRBV6-1 with TRBJ2-7; 7 bases match TRBD1. CDR3 sequence: CASSEFAGTVITEQYF. The CDR3 region has the DNA TGTGCCAGCAGTGAATTTGCCGGGACAGTAATCACCGAGCAGTACTTC.